Listed here are 25 T cell receptor beta chains from one sample, sequenced in a study of cytotoxic CD8 clonotypes in ibrutinib-treated CLL. Clones were read by immunoSEQ multiplex PCR, and TCRdb kept only the in-frame ones, dropping some. The sample yields some 10,000 clones, 61% seen once. The sample here was PBMCs, taken before ibrutinib treatment. The receptors derive from a human donor with chronic lymphocytic leukemia.

This chain connects TRBV4-2 to TRBJ2-1; D possibly corresponds to TRBD1 (6 bases). The CDR3 consists of 16 residues. The V end lost 1 base, the J end lost 6 bases, and 16 bases lay between the germline ends. Germline assignment: CDR1 LGHNA and CDR2 YNFKEQ. The CDR3 DNA is TGTGCCAGCAGCCAAGCAGGGGCCATCGGCCCCAATGAGCAGTTCTTC. Its translation: CASSQAGAIGPNEQFF.

The chain combines TRBV5-1 with TRBJ2-2; possibly TRBD1 for D (6 bases). Trimming removed 3 bases at V and 2 bases at J, with 11 bases between. This CDR3 contains 15 residues. The germline V gene has CDR1 SGHRS and CDR2 YFSETQ. The CDR3 DNA reads as TGCGCCAGCAGCTGGACAGCAGTAAACACCGGGGAGCTGTTTTTT. Protein: CASSWTAVNTGELFF.

The chain combines TRBV4-1 with TRBJ2-7; 11 nucleotides line up with TRBD2. The trim removed 1 base at V and 0 bases at J, leaving 5 bases unmatched. The CDR3 sequence is 17 residues long. Germline V gives CDR1 MGHRA, CDR2 YSYEKL. This CDR3 reads CASSQVSGRGNSYEQYF. For the CDR3, the DNA is TGCGCCAGCAGCCAAGTTAGCGGGAGGGGGAACTCCTACGAGCAGTACTTC.

The V gene is TRBV2, the J gene TRBJ1-1, with TRBD1 as a possible D gene (5 bases). CDR3 length equals 13 residues. Trimming pared 6 bases from V and 3 bases from J, leaving 11 bases between. Germline V CDR1 and CDR2: SNHLY, FYNNEI. CDR3 loop: CASRLRGDTEAFF. CDR3 coding DNA: TGTGCCAGCAGACTTCGGGGGGACACTGAAGCTTTCTTT.

The chain is built from TRBV7-3 and TRBJ2-2; D is ambiguous. Germline loops: CDR1 SGHTA, CDR2 FQGTGA. With 1 base removed from V and 6 bases from J, the gap between germline ends came to 6 bases. The CDR3 length is 13 residues. CDR3 DNA sequence: TGTGCCAGCAGCTTAAGGGTTTCCGGGGAGCTGTTTTTT. Its protein product is CASSLRVSGELFF.

The V and J genes are TRBV4-1 and TRBJ1-6; no definite D call. The CDR3 is 15 residues long. The V end lost 4 bases, the J end lost 10 bases, and 17 bases lay between the germline ends. Germline lookup yields CDR1 MGHRA and CDR2 YSYEKL. For the CDR3, the DNA is TGCGCCAGCAGCCTCCCAGGACTGGTTGGGTCACCCCTCCACTTT. Translation gives CASSLPGLVGSPLHF.

This chain joins TRBV5-1 and TRBJ1-2, with 7 bases that match TRBD1. V was clipped by 5 bases and J by 8 bases; unmatched bases: 9. Germline V lookup: CDR1 SGHRS, CDR2 YFSETQ. This CDR3 is built from 13 residues. The CDR3 DNA sequence: TGCGCCAGCAGGCTCGAGGGGGCTGGCGGCTACACCTTC. It is translated as CASRLEGAGGYTF.

V usage is TRBV2 and J usage is TRBJ2-7; TRBD1 agrees at 7 bases. Germline V CDR1 and CDR2: SNHLY, FYNNEI. Germline trimming cut 7 bases from V and 4 bases from J; bases unmatched to any gene: 7. The CDR3 is 13 amino acids. In DNA form, the CDR3 reads TGTGCCAGCAAGGAGACAGGGCAATACGAGCAGTACTTC. Encoded protein: CASKETGQYEQYF.

This clone came up a few times. The V gene is TRBV4-1, the J gene TRBJ2-4; 8 bases fit TRBD2. The length of the CDR3 is 15 residues. Germline CDR1 MGHRA, CDR2 YSYEKL. The ends lost 0 bases at V and 6 bases at J; junction bases unmatched: 4. DNA of the CDR3: TGCGCCAGCAGCCAAGAGGAACTAGCGGCAAACATTCAGTACTTC. Amino acid sequence: CASSQEELAANIQYF.

V usage is TRBV11-2 and J usage is TRBJ2-1; possibly TRBD1 or TRBD2 for D (6 bases each). The CDR3 loop spans 15 amino acids. In germline, CDR1 is SGHAT, CDR2 FQNNGV. Trimming left V 0 bases short and J 4 bases short, with 10 bases between. In DNA, the CDR3 is TGTGCCAGCAGCTTAGAAACGGGGGCTTACAATGAGCAGTTCTTC. Protein: CASSLETGAYNEQFF.

V gene TRBV5-4 combines with J gene TRBJ2-1, with TRBD2 matching 8 bases. V gave up 4 bases and J gave up 2 bases; unmatched junction bases: 8. The CDR3 runs 16 residues. From germline, CDR1 is SGHNT and CDR2 YYREEE (reference sequence). CDR3 in amino acids: CASSHTSGGPYNEQFF. The CDR3 DNA is TGTGCCAGCAGCCACACTTCGGGGGGGCCCTACAATGAGCAGTTCTTC.

The chain has TRBV9 and TRBJ2-2; 16 bases are shared with TRBD2. CDR1 and CDR2 (germline): SGDLS, YYNGEE. CDR3 length: 19 residues. Trimming took 3 bases from V and 3 from J; bases not matched to a gene: 8. The CDR3 bases are TGTGCCAGCAGCGATCCGGGACTAGCGGGAGGGAGGGACACCGGGGAGCTGTTTTTT. Translated: CASSDPGLAGGRDTGELFF.

This chain links TRBV5-1 with TRBJ2-7; 10 positions match TRBD2. The CDR3 is made up of 16 amino acids. The V and J ends lost 0 bases and 3 bases, in that order; junction bases with no gene match: 6. CDR1 is SGHRS, CDR2 YFSETQ, per germline. CDR3 protein: CASSLEPSGGYYEQYF. The CDR3 DNA sequence: TGCGCCAGCAGCTTGGAGCCTAGCGGGGGTTACTACGAGCAGTACTTC. The full variable domain, with the rest looked up from reference TRBV5-1 and TRBJ2-7, is KAGVTQTPRYLIKTRGQQVTLSCSPISGHRSVSWYQQTPGQGLQFLFEYFSETQRNKGNFPGRFSGRQFSNSRSEMNVSTLELGDSALYLCASSLEPSGGYYEQYFGPGTRLTVT.

This chain uses TRBV19 with TRBJ2-7, with 7 bases matching TRBD2. Trimming at V came to 4 bases and at J to 3 bases, leaving 3 bases not matched to a gene. This CDR3 is built from 13 residues. In germline, CDR1 is LNHDA, CDR2 SQIVND (reference sequence). The CDR3 DNA reads as TGTGCCAGTAGTAGGACGGGGGGCTACGAGCAGTACTTC. Protein: CASSRTGGYEQYF.

This sequence joins TRBV4-1 and TRBJ1-4, with D possibly being TRBD1 (6 bases). V lost 5 bases to trimming and J lost 2 bases, with 18 bases between them. Germline lookup yields CDR1 MGHRA and CDR2 YSYEKL. The CDR3 is 17 amino acids. In DNA, the CDR3 is TGCGCCAGCAGCGGATCACAGGGCCGGTTTACTAATGAAAAACTGTTTTTT. This translates into CASSGSQGRFTNEKLFF.

Points on this clone: Relative to the germline gene, one junction end is altered; a read error may explain this. The chain couples TRBV15 to TRBJ2-7; 8 bases map to TRBD1. From germline, CDR1 is LNHNV and CDR2 YYDKDF (reference sequence). This CDR3 has 14 amino acids. CDR3 amino acids: CATSRDRGFYEQYF. The CDR3 DNA sequence: TGTGCCACCAGCCGAGACAGGGGTTTCTACGAGCAGTACTTC.

The chain is built from TRBV11-3 and TRBJ2-5; maybe TRBD1 (5 bases). The CDR3 spans 13 residues. Trimming pared 1 base from V and 9 bases from J, leaving 12 bases between. From germline, CDR1 is SGHNT and CDR2 YENEEA. CDR3 in amino acids: CASSLGQLAAQYF. The CDR3 region has the DNA TGTGCCAGCAGCTTAGGACAGCTCGCGGCCCAGTACTTC.

This clone was found once. The rearrangement uses TRBV10-3 and TRBJ2-1; D may correspond to TRBD1 or TRBD2 (5 bases each). The CDR3 has 14 amino acids. V was cut by 3 bases and J by 10 bases, with 16 bases left in between. Per the germline V gene, CDR1 is ENHRY and CDR2 is SYGVKD. In nucleotides, the CDR3 is TGTGCCATCAGTGACCCTGGGGGTCTTTGGGAGCAGTTCTTC. Translation gives CAISDPGGLWEQFF.

The chain has TRBV5-1 and TRBJ2-7; 8 bases are a match to TRBD1. The length of the CDR3 is 14 residues. V lost 3 bases and J lost 0; bases outside the gene matches: 2. Looked up from germline, CDR1 is SGHRS and CDR2 is YFSETQ. The CDR3 sequence: CASSYRGTSYEQYF. In DNA form, the CDR3 reads TGCGCCAGCAGCTACAGGGGGACCTCCTACGAGCAGTACTTC.

This clone has more than one count but fewer than ten. This CDR3 reads CASSEEANYGYTF. The DNA of the CDR3 is TGTGCCAGCAGTGAGGAGGCTAACTATGGCTACACCTTC. The chain links TRBV2 to TRBJ1-2; D ambiguous. Trimming stripped 3 bases from V and 0 bases from J, with 5 bases between. Germline loops: CDR1 SNHLY, CDR2 FYNNEI. The CDR3 has 13 amino acids.

This clone was seen a single time. The J gene is TRBJ2-7, the V gene TRBV15, with 8 bases fitting TRBD2. The junction had 8 bases not matched to a gene; V was cut back by 4 bases and J by 6 bases. The CDR3 loop spans 14 amino acids. Germline-derived CDR1 and CDR2 are LNHNV and YYDKDF (reference sequence). CDR3: CATSTGTRMGEQYF. As DNA, the CDR3 is TGTGCCACCAGCACCGGGACTAGGATGGGCGAGCAGTACTTC.

The chain recombines TRBV5-1 with TRBJ2-1; D unclear. Trimming took off 0 bases at V and 5 bases at J, with 6 bases between the two ends. Germline-derived CDR1 and CDR2 are SGHRS and YFSETQ. The CDR3 length is 13 residues. The CDR3 is CASSLAVDNEQFF. The CDR3 coding sequence is TGCGCCAGCAGCTTGGCCGTCGACAATGAGCAGTTCTTC.

This clone was picked up a small number of times. This sequence joins TRBV2 and TRBJ2-5, with a weak D call TRBD2 (6 bases). This CDR3 has 12 amino acids. V was cut by 11 bases and J by 5 bases, with 15 bases left in between. Looked up from germline, CDR1 is SNHLY and CDR2 is FYNNEI. This CDR3 is CAGRLGGETQYF. The CDR3 DNA is TGTGCCGGGCGGCTTGGGGGGGAGACCCAGTACTTC.

The V call is TRBV9, the J call TRBJ2-2, with D tentatively TRBD1 (5 bases). The CDR3 contains 15 residues. From germline, CDR1 is SGDLS and CDR2 YYNGEE. Trimming removed 4 bases at V and 6 bases at J, with 16 bases between. The DNA of the CDR3 is TGTGCCAGCAGCTCGTGGTCAGGGCCCGCCGGGGAGCTGTTTTTT. Translation gives CASSSWSGPAGELFF.

The rearrangement links TRBV10-3 to TRBJ2-5; D is possibly TRBD1 (5 bases). There are 12 residues in the CDR3. The V end was cut by 4 bases, the J end by 4 bases, with 7 bases between. Per germline, CDR1 ENHRY and CDR2 SYGVKD. CDR3: CAISAQGETQYF. DNA of the CDR3: TGTGCCATCAGTGCTCAGGGAGAGACCCAGTACTTC.